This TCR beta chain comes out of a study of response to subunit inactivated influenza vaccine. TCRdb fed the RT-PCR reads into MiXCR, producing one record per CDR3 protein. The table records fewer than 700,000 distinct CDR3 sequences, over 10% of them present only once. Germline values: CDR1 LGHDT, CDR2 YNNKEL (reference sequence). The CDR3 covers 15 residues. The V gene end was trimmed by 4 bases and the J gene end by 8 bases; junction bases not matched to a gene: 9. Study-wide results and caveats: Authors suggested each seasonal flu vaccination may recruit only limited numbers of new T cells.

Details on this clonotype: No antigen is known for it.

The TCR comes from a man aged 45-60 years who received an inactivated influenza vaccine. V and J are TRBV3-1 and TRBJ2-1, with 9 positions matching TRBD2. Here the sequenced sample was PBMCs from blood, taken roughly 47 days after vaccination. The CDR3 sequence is CASSPGGGGAYEQFF. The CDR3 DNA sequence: TGTGCCAGCAGCCCGGGGGGCGGGGGGGCCTATGAGCAGTTCTTC.